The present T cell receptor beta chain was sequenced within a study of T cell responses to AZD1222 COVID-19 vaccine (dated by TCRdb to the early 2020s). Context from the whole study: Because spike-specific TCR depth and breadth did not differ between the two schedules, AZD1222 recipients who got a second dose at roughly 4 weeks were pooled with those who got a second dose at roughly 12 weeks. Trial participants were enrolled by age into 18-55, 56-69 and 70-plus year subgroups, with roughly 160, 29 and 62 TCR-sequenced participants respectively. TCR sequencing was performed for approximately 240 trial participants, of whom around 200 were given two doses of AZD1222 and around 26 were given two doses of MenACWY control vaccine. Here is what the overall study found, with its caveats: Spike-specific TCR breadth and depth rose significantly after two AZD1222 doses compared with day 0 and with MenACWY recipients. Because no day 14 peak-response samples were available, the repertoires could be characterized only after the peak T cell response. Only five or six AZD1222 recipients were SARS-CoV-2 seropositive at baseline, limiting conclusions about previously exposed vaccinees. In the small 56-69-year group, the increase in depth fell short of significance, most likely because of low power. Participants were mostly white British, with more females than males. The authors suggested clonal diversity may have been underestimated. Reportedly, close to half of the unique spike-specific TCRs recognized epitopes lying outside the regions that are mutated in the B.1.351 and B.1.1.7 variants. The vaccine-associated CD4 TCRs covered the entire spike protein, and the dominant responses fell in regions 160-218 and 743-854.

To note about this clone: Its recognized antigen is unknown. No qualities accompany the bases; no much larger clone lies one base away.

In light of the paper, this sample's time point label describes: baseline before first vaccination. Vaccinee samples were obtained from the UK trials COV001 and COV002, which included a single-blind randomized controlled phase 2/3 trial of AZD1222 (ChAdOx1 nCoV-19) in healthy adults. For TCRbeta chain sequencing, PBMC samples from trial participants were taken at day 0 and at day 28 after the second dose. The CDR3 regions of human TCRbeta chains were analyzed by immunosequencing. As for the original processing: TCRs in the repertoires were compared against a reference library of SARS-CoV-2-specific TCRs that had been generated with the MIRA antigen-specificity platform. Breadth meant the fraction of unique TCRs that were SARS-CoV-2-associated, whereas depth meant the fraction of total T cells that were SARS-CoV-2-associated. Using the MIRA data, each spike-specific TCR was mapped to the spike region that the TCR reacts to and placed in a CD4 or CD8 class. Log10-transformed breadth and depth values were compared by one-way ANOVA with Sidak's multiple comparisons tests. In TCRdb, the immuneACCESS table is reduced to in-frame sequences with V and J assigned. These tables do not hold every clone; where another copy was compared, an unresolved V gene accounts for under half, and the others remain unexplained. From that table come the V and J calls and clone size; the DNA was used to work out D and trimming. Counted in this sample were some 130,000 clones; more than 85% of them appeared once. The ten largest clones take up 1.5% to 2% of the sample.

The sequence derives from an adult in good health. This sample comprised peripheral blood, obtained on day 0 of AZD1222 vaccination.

The DNA sequence is TGTGCCTGGAGTGTGGATAGGGCTTCGGGCACCTTC. This is translated as CAWSVDRASGTF. The chain employs TRBV30 and TRBJ1-2; no D gene is confidently identified. CDR1 and CDR2, looked up from the germline V gene (reference sequence), are GTSNPN and SVGIG. From the cysteine up to the phenylalanine, the CDR3 has a length of 12 residues. Of the read, only the CDR3 DNA is kept; its 36 bases are in frame from base 1. A distance of 15 bases separates the germline ends of V and J, which lose 0 bases and 13 bases respectively.